The T cell receptor (beta chain) described here comes from a study of cytomegalovirus exposure and HLA in healthy donors. Study-wide background: Earlier work reported some 110 million unique TCR beta sequences from roughly 180 million T cells. Study results and caveats: When analyzed later, a missense DCLRE1C variant was found to be linked to TCR beta V- and J-gene trimming. Sequencing artifact likely explains a cluster of highly shared sequence variants.

This clone was observed a handful of times. Its antigen is not identified. Amplification used 60 Vbeta primers and 13 Jbeta primers. Source study methods: It was a later analysis that counted 83 million or so unique TCR beta chains, of which roughly 11 million were shared. Assay: immunoSEQ multiplex PCR; the TCRdb copy retains only in-frame clones and omits some. V, J and clone size were drawn from that table, and D and trimming were deduced from the DNA. The sample lists approximately 180,000 clones, 79% occurring once. Germline CDR1 and CDR2: SGHDT and YYEEEE. The CDR3 is 13 amino acids. Trimming left V 8 bases short and J 3 bases short, with 15 bases between.

This TCR derives from a woman aged 50 to 60 in good health and CMV-seronegative. V is TRBV5-6 and J is TRBJ2-7; a weak D match, TRBD1 (5 bases). Sequenced sample: PBMCs. CDR3 sequence: CASKGRSGYEQYF. CDR3 nucleotide sequence: TGTGCCAGTAAGGGGCGAAGTGGCTACGAGCAGTACTTC. The whole variable domain, filled in from reference TRBV5-6 and TRBJ2-7, reads DAGVTQSPTHLIKTRGQQVTLRCSPKSGHDTVSWYQQALGQGPQFIFQYYEEEERQRGNFPDRFSGHQFPNYSSELNVNALLLGDSALYLCASKGRSGYEQYFGPGTRLTVT.